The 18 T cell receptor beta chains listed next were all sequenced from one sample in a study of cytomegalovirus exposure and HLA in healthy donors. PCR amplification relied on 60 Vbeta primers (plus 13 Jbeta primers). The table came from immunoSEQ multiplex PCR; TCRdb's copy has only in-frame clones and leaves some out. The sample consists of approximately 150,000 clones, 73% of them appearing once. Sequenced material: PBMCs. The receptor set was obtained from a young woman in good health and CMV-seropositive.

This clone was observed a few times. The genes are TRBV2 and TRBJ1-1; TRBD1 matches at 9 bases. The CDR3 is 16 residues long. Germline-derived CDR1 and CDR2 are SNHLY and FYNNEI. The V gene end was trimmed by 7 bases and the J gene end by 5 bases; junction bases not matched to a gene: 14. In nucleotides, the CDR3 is TGTGCCAGCACCCCGGGACAGGGTCGGGGATGGACTGAAGCTTTCTTT. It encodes CASTPGQGRGWTEAFF.

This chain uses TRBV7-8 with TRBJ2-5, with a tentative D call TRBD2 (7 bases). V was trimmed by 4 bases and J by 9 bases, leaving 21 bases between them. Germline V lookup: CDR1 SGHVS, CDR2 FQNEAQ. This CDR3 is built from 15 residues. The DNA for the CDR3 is TGTGCCAGCAGCTGGGGGGGGGCATCCGTATCGGCCCAGTACTTC. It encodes CASSWGGASVSAQYF.

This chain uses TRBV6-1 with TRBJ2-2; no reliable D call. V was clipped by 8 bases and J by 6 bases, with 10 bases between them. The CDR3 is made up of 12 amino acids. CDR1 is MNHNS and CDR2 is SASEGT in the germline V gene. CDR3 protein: CASSRRPGELFF. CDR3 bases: TGTGCCAGCTCCCGCAGGCCCGGGGAGCTGTTTTTT.

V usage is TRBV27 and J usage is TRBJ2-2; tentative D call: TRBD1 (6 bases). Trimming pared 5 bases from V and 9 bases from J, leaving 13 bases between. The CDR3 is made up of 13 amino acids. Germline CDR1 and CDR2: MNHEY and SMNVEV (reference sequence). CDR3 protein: CASSHQGSRELFF. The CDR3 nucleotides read TGTGCCAGCAGTCATCAGGGGAGCCGGGAGCTGTTTTTT.

CDR3 DNA: TGTGCCAGCAGCTTAGGAGGGAACTATGGCTACACCTTC. This encodes CASSLGGNYGYTF. The chain has TRBV7-2 and TRBJ1-2; D unresolved. Germline CDR1 SGHTA, CDR2 FQGNSA. Trimming left V 1 base short and J 2 bases short, with 5 bases between. This CDR3 comprises 13 residues.

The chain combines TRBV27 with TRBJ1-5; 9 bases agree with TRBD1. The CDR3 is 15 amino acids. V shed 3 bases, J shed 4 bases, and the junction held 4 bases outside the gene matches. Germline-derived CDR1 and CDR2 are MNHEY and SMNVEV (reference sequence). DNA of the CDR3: TGTGCCAGCAGTTTTGGGACAGGGCTAAATCAGCCCCAGCATTTT. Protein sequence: CASSFGTGLNQPQHF.

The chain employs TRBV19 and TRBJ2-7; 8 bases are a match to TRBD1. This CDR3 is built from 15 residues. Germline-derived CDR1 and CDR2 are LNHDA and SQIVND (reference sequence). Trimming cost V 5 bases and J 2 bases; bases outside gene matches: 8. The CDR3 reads CASSVDRVAAYEQYF. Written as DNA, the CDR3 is TGTGCCAGTAGTGTGGACAGGGTGGCGGCCTACGAGCAGTACTTC.

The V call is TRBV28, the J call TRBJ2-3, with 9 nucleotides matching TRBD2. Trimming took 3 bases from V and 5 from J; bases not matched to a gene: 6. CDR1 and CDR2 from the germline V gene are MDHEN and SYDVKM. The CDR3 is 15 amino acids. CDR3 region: CASSFRRGGQDTQYF. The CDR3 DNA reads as TGTGCCAGCAGTTTTCGGCGGGGGGGCCAAGATACGCAGTATTTT.

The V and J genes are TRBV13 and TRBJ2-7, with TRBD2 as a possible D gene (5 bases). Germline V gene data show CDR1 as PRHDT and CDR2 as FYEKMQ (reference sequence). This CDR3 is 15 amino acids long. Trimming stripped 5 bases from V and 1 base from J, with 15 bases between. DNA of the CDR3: TGTGCCAGCAGCACCGGGCGGGCCTTGTCCTACGAGCAGTACTTC. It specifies CASSTGRALSYEQYF.

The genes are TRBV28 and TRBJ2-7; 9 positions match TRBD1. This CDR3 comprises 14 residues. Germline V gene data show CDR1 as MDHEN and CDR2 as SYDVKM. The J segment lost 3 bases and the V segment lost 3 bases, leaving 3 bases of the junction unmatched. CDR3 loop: CASSLWTGVYEQYF. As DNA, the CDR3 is TGTGCCAGCAGTTTGTGGACAGGGGTCTACGAGCAGTACTTC. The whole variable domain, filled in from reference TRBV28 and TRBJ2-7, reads DVKVTQSSRYLVKRTGEKVFLECVQDMDHENMFWYRQDPGLGLRLIYFSYDVKMKEKGDIPEGYSVSREKKERFSLILESASTNQTSMYLCASSLWTGVYEQYFGPGTRLTVT.

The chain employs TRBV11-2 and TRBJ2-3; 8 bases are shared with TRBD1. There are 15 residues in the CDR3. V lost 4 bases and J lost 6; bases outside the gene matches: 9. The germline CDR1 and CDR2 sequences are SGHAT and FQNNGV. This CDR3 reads CASSSLRGLRDTQYF. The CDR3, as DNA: TGTGCCAGCAGCTCACTCAGGGGGCTGCGTGATACGCAGTATTTT.

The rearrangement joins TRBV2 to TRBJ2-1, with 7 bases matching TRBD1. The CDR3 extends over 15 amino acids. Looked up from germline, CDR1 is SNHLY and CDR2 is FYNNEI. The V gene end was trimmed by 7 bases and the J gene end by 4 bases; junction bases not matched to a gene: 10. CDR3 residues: CASNRDSLQYNEQFF. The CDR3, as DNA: TGTGCCAGCAACAGGGACAGCCTCCAATACAATGAGCAGTTCTTC.

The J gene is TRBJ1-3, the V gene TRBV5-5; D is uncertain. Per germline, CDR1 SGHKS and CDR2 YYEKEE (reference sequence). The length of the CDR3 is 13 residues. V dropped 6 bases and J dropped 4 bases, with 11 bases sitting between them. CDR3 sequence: CASTGIQGNTIYF. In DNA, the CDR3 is TGTGCCAGCACGGGGATCCAGGGAAACACCATATATTTT.

In DNA, the CDR3 is TGCAGCGTTGCTGGTGGAGGAGACCACTACGAGCAGTACTTC. It codes for CSVAGGGDHYEQYF. The V and J genes are TRBV29-1 and TRBJ2-7; a possible D gene is TRBD2 (5 bases). Trimming took 4 bases from V and 3 from J, leaving 16 bases between them. This CDR3 comprises 14 residues. Germline V gene lookup returns CDR1 SQVTM and CDR2 ANQGSEA.

The CDR3 DNA is TGTGCCAGCAGTTTTGTGCGACAGGGCCGGGCCGAGCAGTACTTC. Translation gives CASSFVRQGRAEQYF. This chain uses TRBV27 with TRBJ2-7, with 7 bases matching TRBD1. This CDR3 is built from 15 residues. CDR1 is MNHEY and CDR2 is SMNVEV in the germline V gene (reference sequence). With V trimmed by 3 bases and J by 6 bases, 11 bases remained unmatched.

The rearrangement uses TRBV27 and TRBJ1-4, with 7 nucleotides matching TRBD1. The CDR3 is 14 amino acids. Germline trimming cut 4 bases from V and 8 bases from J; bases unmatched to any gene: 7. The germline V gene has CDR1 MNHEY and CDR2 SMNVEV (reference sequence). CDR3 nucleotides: TGTGCCAGCAGTTCAGGGGGAAAGGAAGAAAAACTGTTTTTT. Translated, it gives CASSSGGKEEKLFF.

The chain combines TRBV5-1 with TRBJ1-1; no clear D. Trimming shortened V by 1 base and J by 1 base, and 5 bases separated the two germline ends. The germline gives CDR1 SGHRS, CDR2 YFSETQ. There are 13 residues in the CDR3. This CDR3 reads CASSLSKNTEAFF. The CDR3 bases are TGCGCCAGCAGCTTGTCCAAGAACACTGAAGCTTTCTTT.

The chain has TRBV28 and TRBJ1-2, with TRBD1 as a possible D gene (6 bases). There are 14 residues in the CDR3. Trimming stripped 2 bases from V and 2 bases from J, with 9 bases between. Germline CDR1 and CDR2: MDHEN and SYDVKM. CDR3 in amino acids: CASSLTGKNYGYTF. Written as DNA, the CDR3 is TGTGCCAGCAGTTTAACAGGGAAAAACTATGGCTACACCTTC.